The 22 T cell receptor beta chains below come from one sample, sequenced in a study of shared clonotypes between healthy human individuals. Libraries were prepared by immunoSEQ multiplex PCR; TCRdb keeps only in-frame clonotypes and omits some of them. The table shows about 2.4 million clones, with approximately 94% occurring only once. Sequencing was performed on naive CD4+ T cells from PBMCs. As for subset: CD45RA+ positively selected. These TCRs come from a man in his late teens or twenties in good health. Some clones in this sample may be carry-over from other donors' samples.

The rearrangement uses TRBV6-5 and TRBJ2-3; D might be TRBD2 (6 bases). The CDR3 extends over 14 amino acids. The germline V gene has CDR1 MNHEY and CDR2 SVGAGI. Trimming removed 8 bases at V and 0 bases at J, with 12 bases between. CDR3 residues: CASCRRGSTDTQYF. In DNA, the CDR3 is TGTGCCAGCTGTAGGAGGGGTAGCACAGATACGCAGTATTTT.

Comment on this clone: Other DNA sequences within the sample encode an identical CDR3. The chain is built from TRBV4-3 and TRBJ1-1, with TRBD1 as a possible D gene (6 bases). This CDR3 spans 13 amino acids. The V end was cut by 1 base, the J end by 4 bases, with 7 bases between. In germline, CDR1 is LGHNA, CDR2 YSLEER. CDR3 nucleotide sequence: TGCGCCAGCAGCCAAGTCAGGGGCACTGAAGCTTTCTTT. It is translated as CASSQVRGTEAFF.

The J gene is TRBJ1-1, the V gene TRBV5-1, with TRBD1 matching 9 bases. This CDR3 is built from 14 residues. J was trimmed by 4 bases and V by 7 bases; bases with no gene match: 8. The germline CDR1 and CDR2 sequences are SGHRS and YFSETQ. In DNA, the CDR3 is TGCGCCAGCCGGGGGAAGGGACAGGGCACTGAAGCTTTCTTT. As protein: CASRGKGQGTEAFF.

The chain employs TRBV6-5 and TRBJ2-5; D is ambiguous. Germline CDR1 MNHEY, CDR2 SVGAGI. Deletions cut 0 bases from V and 5 bases from J, with 10 bases between. The CDR3 loop spans 14 amino acids. Here the CDR3 DNA reads TGTGCCAGCAGTTACTCGTTCAGGCGTGAGACCCAGTACTTC. It yields the protein CASSYSFRRETQYF.

With regard to this clone: At one end the junction does not follow the germline gene, possibly because of a read error. The rearrangement joins TRBV12-5 to TRBJ2-3; 10 bases match TRBD2. This CDR3 is 12 amino acids long. Germline CDR1 is LGHNT and CDR2 is FRNRAP. CDR3 sequence (DNA): TGTGCTAGTGGTTCCACCGGGACTAGCGCACATTTT. It yields the protein CASGSTGTSAHF.

The chain has TRBV2 and TRBJ2-7; TRBD1 agrees at 9 bases. Per the germline V gene, CDR1 is SNHLY and CDR2 is FYNNEI. The CDR3 sequence is 15 residues long. V was clipped by 4 bases and J by 4 bases; unmatched bases: 8. CDR3 sequence reads: CASSVETGGPYEQYF. In nucleotides, the CDR3 is TGTGCCAGCAGTGTCGAGACAGGGGGACCTTACGAGCAGTACTTC.

Concerning this clone itself: The sample carries other DNA sequences with the same CDR3. The chain carries TRBV6-5 and TRBJ1-2; 8 bases align to TRBD1. Germline V lookup: CDR1 MNHEY, CDR2 SVGAGI. The CDR3 runs to 14 residues. V shed 5 bases, J shed 2 bases, and the junction held 4 bases outside the gene matches. CDR3 DNA: TGTGCCAGCAGTCCCCCAGGGGGCAACTATGGCTACACCTTC. As protein: CASSPPGGNYGYTF.

The V and J genes are TRBV2 and TRBJ2-3, with 16 bases matching TRBD2. Per the germline V gene, CDR1 is SNHLY and CDR2 is FYNNEI. This CDR3 contains 15 residues. J lost 6 bases, V lost 6 bases, and 3 bases had no gene match. The CDR3 DNA reads as TGTGCCAGCAGAAAGGGACTAGCGGGAGGGGATACGCAGTATTTT. Amino acid sequence: CASRKGLAGGDTQYF.

The V and J genes are TRBV5-5 and TRBJ1-5; 8 nucleotides match TRBD1. The junction had 13 bases not matched to a gene; V was cut back by 4 bases and J by 7 bases. The CDR3 is 16 residues long. Per the germline V gene, CDR1 is SGHKS and CDR2 is YYEKEE (reference sequence). The CDR3 here is CASSPTAGQGYQPQHF. The CDR3 DNA is TGTGCCAGCAGCCCAACGGCAGGACAGGGTTACCAGCCCCAGCATTTT.

There are a few counts of this clone. The V and J genes are TRBV6-5 and TRBJ1-1, with D maybe TRBD1 (5 bases). The ends were cut back, 7 bases at V and 3 bases at J, with 9 bases in the middle. The CDR3 covers 12 residues. Germline assignment: CDR1 MNHEY and CDR2 SVGAGI. The chain's CDR3 is CASKGTHTEAFF. In DNA, the CDR3 is TGTGCCAGCAAAGGGACTCACACTGAAGCTTTCTTT.

V and J are TRBV28 and TRBJ2-4, with a weak D call TRBD1 (6 bases). Germline V gives CDR1 MDHEN, CDR2 SYDVKM. V was shortened by 4 bases and J by 1 base, with 11 bases between the two germline ends. This CDR3 has 15 amino acids. The CDR3 DNA reads as TGTGCCAGCAGTTCAGGGGAATGGGCCAAAAACATTCAGTACTTC. It is translated as CASSSGEWAKNIQYF.

The rearrangement links TRBV18 to TRBJ2-2, with a weak D call TRBD1 (5 bases). The CDR3 has 17 amino acids. Germline CDR1 and CDR2: KGHSH and LQKENI. V was clipped by 2 bases and J by 6 bases, with 19 bases between them. Written as DNA, the CDR3 is TGTGCCAGCTCACCAACACTTTCAGGGATCGAGGCCGGGGAGCTGTTTTTT. It codes for CASSPTLSGIEAGELFF.

The rearrangement joins TRBV11-3 to TRBJ2-3; 8 bases match TRBD1. After removal of 6 bases from V and 9 bases from J, the junction contained 14 bases not matched to a gene. Germline CDR1 SGHNT, CDR2 YENEEA. CDR3 length: 15 residues. The chain's CDR3 is CASSLTGGNLATQYF. The CDR3 DNA sequence: TGTGCCAGCAGTCTAACAGGGGGAAATTTAGCCACGCAGTATTTT.

Comment on this clone: One end of the junction is discordant with germline, which a read error may explain. The V gene is TRBV7-6, the J gene TRBJ2-7, with 8 nucleotides matching TRBD2. In germline, CDR1 is SGHVS, CDR2 FNYEAQ. This CDR3 has 14 amino acids. In DNA form, the CDR3 reads TGTGCCAGCAGCCTAGCGGGCGAGACCTACGAGCAGTACTTC. This encodes CASSLAGETYEQYF.

The rearrangement joins TRBV4-2 to TRBJ2-1, with 10 bases lining up with TRBD2. Germline CDR1 LGHNA, CDR2 YNFKEQ. CDR3 length: 16 amino acids. With 4 bases clipped from V and 2 bases from J, the junction kept 5 bases outside the gene matches. CDR3 amino acids: CASSPRTSGPYNEQFF. The CDR3 DNA sequence: TGTGCCAGCAGCCCGCGGACTAGCGGCCCCTACAATGAGCAGTTCTTC.

The chain uses TRBV6-1 and TRBJ1-1, with 7 positions matching TRBD1. The CDR3 is made up of 17 amino acids. CDR1 is MNHNS and CDR2 is SASEGT in the germline V gene. The V segment lost 4 bases and the J segment 1 base; nucleotides outside the gene matches: 12. In nucleotides, the CDR3 is TGTGCCAGCAGTGCCGTGGCAGGGGGTCGGGGGAACACTGAAGCTTTCTTT. Amino acid sequence: CASSAVAGGRGNTEAFF.

The genes are TRBV2 and TRBJ2-7; TRBD2 agrees at 13 bases. Germline V gene sequence: CDR1 SNHLY, CDR2 FYNNEI. CDR3 size: 14 residues. Trimming removed 7 bases from V and 3 bases from J; junction bases left unmatched: 3. In DNA form, the CDR3 reads TGTGCCAGCACCCGGACTAGCGGGGGCTACGAGCAGTACTTC. It codes for CASTRTSGGYEQYF.

About this clone itself: Other DNA sequences from this sample encode an identical CDR3 as well. CDR3 in amino acids: CASSPGGSGANVLTF. CDR3 DNA sequence: TGTGCCAGCTCCCCCGGGGGATCTGGGGCCAACGTCCTGACTTTC. The V call is TRBV28, the J call TRBJ2-6, with D perhaps matching TRBD2 (6 bases). V shed 8 bases and J shed 1 base, with 12 bases lying between them. The CDR3 has 15 residues. CDR1 MDHEN and CDR2 SYDVKM come from the germline V gene.

The chain joins TRBV6-1 to TRBJ1-4; 8 positions agree with TRBD1. The CDR3 has 14 residues. CDR1 and CDR2 (germline): MNHNS, SASEGT. The ends lost 6 bases at V and 6 bases at J; junction bases unmatched: 6. DNA for the CDR3: TGTGCCAGCAGCCGACAGGGACAGGATGAAAAACTGTTTTTT. Translated, it gives CASSRQGQDEKLFF.

V is TRBV7-9 and J is TRBJ2-7, with D tentatively TRBD2 (5 bases). CDR3 length: 16 residues. Germline loops: CDR1 SEHNR, CDR2 FQNEAQ (reference sequence). V shed 1 base and J shed 0 bases, with 13 bases lying between them. CDR3 protein: CASSLGRTLRSYEQYF. DNA for the CDR3: TGTGCCAGCAGCTTAGGCCGGACTCTTCGCTCCTACGAGCAGTACTTC.

This clone has only one observation. The V call is TRBV11-2, the J call TRBJ2-3; 10 bases map to TRBD2. Germline CDR1 and CDR2: SGHAT and FQNNGV. This CDR3 has 16 amino acids. V shed 1 base, J shed 2 bases, and the junction held 3 bases outside the gene matches. CDR3 sequence reads: CASSLGTSGYTDTQYF. The CDR3 DNA is TGTGCCAGCAGCTTAGGGACTAGCGGATACACAGATACGCAGTATTTT.

This clone has a single count. The chain carries TRBV27 and TRBJ1-3, with unresolved D. This CDR3 is 15 amino acids long. CDR1 and CDR2 from the germline V gene are MNHEY and SMNVEV (reference sequence). With 6 bases removed from V and 4 bases from J, the gap between germline ends came to 16 bases. The CDR3 loop reads CASSNSPTGGNTIYF. The CDR3 bases are TGTGCCAGCAGCAACAGCCCGACGGGGGGAAACACCATATATTTT.